This T cell receptor (beta chain) was sequenced in a study of control samples from healthy donors and cancer patients. Assay: immunoSEQ multiplex PCR; the TCRdb copy retains only in-frame clones and omits some. The table includes around 82,000 clones, around 87% detected once. Germline CDR1 reads GTSNPN; CDR2 reads SVGIG (reference sequence). The CDR3 extends over 15 amino acids. The trim removed 0 bases at V and 4 bases at J, leaving 6 bases unmatched. The sequencing sample was made of blood. This chain links TRBV30 with TRBJ2-1; 7 bases match TRBD2. The receptor's source is a man aged 50 or older in good health. This CDR3 reads CAWSVWEGWYNEQFF. The CDR3, as DNA: TGTGCCTGGAGTGTTTGGGAGGGGTGGTACAATGAGCAGTTCTTC.